This T cell receptor (beta chain) originates from a study of graft-versus-host responses after intestinal transplantation. On the study more broadly: In this cohort, recipients had multivisceral, liver-intestinal, or isolated intestinal transplants. Induction with anti-thymocyte globulin, then tacrolimus and steroids for roughly three years, was given to all recipients.

Comment on this clone: Its antigen is as yet unknown.

TCRdb keeps only in-frame clones here, not all; method: immunoSEQ multiplex PCR. The data hold tens of thousands of clones, with approximately 93% observed a single time. The V end lost 3 bases, the J end lost 2 bases, and 11 bases lay between the germline ends. CDR1 and CDR2 (germline): SGHDN, FVKESK. This CDR3 has 14 residues. General study findings and limits: Graft-donor T cell macrochimerism in patients accompanied high graft-versus-host to host-versus-graft clonal ratios in allografts. Present in recipient marrow, GvH clones included some that appeared first in ileum or blood.

This specimen was unstimulated CD8+ T cells sorted from spleen or lymph node cells, taken before intestinal transplant. J is TRBJ2-7 and V is TRBV14; no definite D call. The sequence was collected from a human donor who received an intestinal transplant. CDR3 nucleotide sequence: TGTGCCAGCAGCCATGTAGGACGCGCCTACGAGCAGTACTTC. Translating it yields CASSHVGRAYEQYF.